This TCR beta chain was sequenced for a study of cytomegalovirus exposure and HLA in healthy donors. V was pared by 0 bases and J by 1 base, with 19 bases between. From germline, CDR1 is MGHRA and CDR2 YSYEKL. The length of the CDR3 is 18 residues. PCR employed 60 Vbeta and 13 Jbeta primers. Produced via immunoSEQ multiplex PCR; TCRdb's table is partial and in-frame only. The repertoire consists of some 170,000 clones, with roughly four fifths occurring once and the leading ten covering around 2.2%. Study-level points and caveats: Analysis performed later found more than 15,000 TCR beta sequences associated with HLA alleles at 0.05 false discovery rate. There were some public TCRs occurring in many donors, but most TCR sequences were rare.

As regards this clone: Antigen specificity is unknown.

This receptor was identified in a woman in her twenties or thirties in good health and CMV-seronegative. V usage is TRBV4-1 and J usage is TRBJ2-7; possibly TRBD2 for D (5 bases). Input material: PBMCs. The CDR3 DNA sequence: TGCGCCAGCAGCCAAGATAACGGGATATATGAGAAATCCTACGAGCAGTACTTC. Its translation: CASSQDNGIYEKSYEQYF.